These 10 T cell receptor beta chains share one sample of origin, sequenced in a study of T cell clonality in common variable immunodeficiency. For these receptors, no antigen is known. Libraries were prepared by immunoSEQ multiplex PCR; TCRdb keeps only in-frame clonotypes and omits some of them. This sample carries about 19,000 clones, none of them present only once. Study-wide points: In common variable immunodeficiency, TCR beta chains reportedly carried fewer deletions and N-nucleotide insertions.

Sequencing used peripheral blood mononuclear cells. These receptors originate from a human donor with common variable immunodeficiency.

Points on this clone: The CDR3 goes on 3 residues after the read ends, and that part is filled in from the germline J gene. The chain uses TRBV7-9 and TRBJ2-1, with TRBD1 matching over 7 bases. The CDR3 covers 15 residues. J was trimmed by 5 bases and V by 4 bases; bases with no gene match: 8. The germline V gene has CDR1 SEHNR and CDR2 FQNEAQ (reference sequence). The CDR3 bases that were read are TGTGCCAGCAGCTACCATTGGGACAGAGACAATGAG. Its translation is CASSYHWDRDNE. The whole CDR3 region reads CASSYHWDRDNEQFF.

This clone was observed a handful of times. The CDR3 end is not reached by the read, which stops 3 residues before it; the germline J gene fills it in. The V call is TRBV7-9, the J call TRBJ2-1; unclear D gene. The V and J ends lost 0 bases and 4 bases respectively, with 10 bases between them. Germline CDR1 and CDR2: SEHNR and FQNEAQ (reference sequence). The CDR3 sequence is 15 residues long. Incomplete CDR3 DNA: TGTGCCAGCAGCTTAGCATTAGAAAGATACAATGAG. Translating gives CASSLALERYNE. The entire CDR3 sequence reads CASSLALERYNEQFF.

This clone is medium-sized (0.01 to 0.1%) in the sample. The sequence runs out 3 residues before the end of the CDR3; the remainder is reconstructed from the germline J gene. The J gene is TRBJ2-5, the V gene TRBV18, with 12 bases aligning to TRBD2. J gave up 5 bases and V 6 bases, and 10 bases lay outside the gene matches. From germline, CDR1 is KGHSH and CDR2 LQKENI. This CDR3 comprises 16 residues. The CDR3 DNA, read in part, is TGTGCCAGCTCTCCGACGACTAGCGGGGGTTGGGAGACC. It translates to CASSPTTSGGWET. The CDR3 reads in full as CASSPTTSGGWETQYF. The variable domain in full, completed from reference TRBV18 and TRBJ2-5, reads NAGVMQNPRHLVRRRGQEARLRCSPMKGHSHVYWYRQLPEEGLKFMVYLQKENIIDESGMPKERFSAEFPKEGPSILRIQQVVRGDSAAYFCASSPTTSGGWETQYFGPGTRLLVL.

This clone was observed many times. The read terminates 3 residues ahead of where the CDR3 ends, so the germline J gene completes it. The chain is built from TRBV4-2 and TRBJ2-6; tentative D call: TRBD1 (5 bases). There are 21 residues in the CDR3. The germline V gene has CDR1 LGHNA and CDR2 YNFKEQ. The V end was cut by 4 bases, the J end by 1 base, with 26 bases between. CDR3 loop: CASSPRQGLLPRNSGANVLTF. The sequenced CDR3 bases are TGTGCCAGCAGCCCCCGGCAGGGCCTACTACCAAGAAATTCTGGGGCCAACGTC.

This clone was counted a few times. The CDR3 reads CAWVPKGQGFYGYTF. CDR3 DNA (partial): TGTGCCTGGGTCCCAAAAGGACAGGGGTTTTATGGC. The chain joins TRBV30 to TRBJ1-2, with 9 bases matching TRBD1. The read terminates 3 residues before the CDR3 end, so the remaining end is supplied by the germline J gene. CDR1 is GTSNPN and CDR2 is SVGIG in the germline V gene (reference sequence). The CDR3 has 15 amino acids. V was pared by 5 bases and J by 5 bases, with 12 bases of the junction left unmatched. The entire variable domain, with the rest obtained from reference TRBV30 and TRBJ1-2, is as follows: SQTIHQWPATLVQPVGSPLSLECTVEGTSNPNLYWYRQAAGRGLQLLFYSVGIGQISSEVPQNLSASRPQDRQFILSSKKLLLSDSGFYLCAWVPKGQGFYGYTFGSGTRLTVV.

This clone appeared a few times. Read data end 3 residues before the CDR3 end; the end is taken from the germline J gene. This chain links TRBV6-2 or TRBV6-3 with TRBJ1-5; 9 bases fit TRBD1. This CDR3 is built from 17 residues. J was trimmed by 6 bases and V by 5 bases; bases with no gene match: 14. Germline V gives CDR1 MNHEY, CDR2 SVGEGT. CDR3 residues: CASSTGTGSFVGQPQHF. CDR3 DNA (partial): TGTGCCAGCAGTACAGGGACAGGGAGTTTTGTTGGTCAGCCC.

The CDR3: CASSERWSPGEQFF. The CDR3 bases that were read are TGTGCCAGCAGTGAAAGGTGGAGTCCGGGTGAG. The V gene is TRBV2, the J gene TRBJ2-1; D not resolved. The CDR3 extends 3 residues past the end of the read, so its final part is completed from the germline J gene. CDR1 is SNHLY, CDR2 FYNNEI, per germline. V shed 2 bases and J shed 9 bases, with 14 bases lying between them. The CDR3 is made up of 14 amino acids.

Within the sample, this clone is medium-sized. The sequenced fragment ends 3 residues before the CDR3 boundary, so the rest is inferred from the germline J gene. The chain recombines TRBV5-4 with TRBJ2-1; D unresolved. Germline CDR1 and CDR2: SGHNT and YYREEE (reference sequence). The ends were cut back, 2 bases at V and 6 bases at J, with 3 bases in the middle. The CDR3 has 11 residues. CDR3 region: CASSFSNEQFF. Incomplete CDR3 DNA: TGTGCCAGCAGCTTTAGCAATGAG. The complete variable domain, with remaining parts taken from reference TRBV5-4 and TRBJ2-1, reads ETGVTQSPTHLIKTRGQQVTLRCSSQSGHNTVSWYQQALGQGPQFIFQYYREEENGRGNFPPRFSGLQFPNYSSELNVNALELDDSALYLCASSFSNEQFFGPGTRLTVL.

This clone turned up a few times. Read data end 3 residues before the CDR3 end; the end is taken from the germline J gene. The chain links TRBV5-1 to TRBJ2-7; 8 nucleotides match TRBD1. Germline assignment: CDR1 SGHRS and CDR2 YFSETQ. The J segment lost 6 bases and the V segment lost 3 bases, leaving 5 bases of the junction unmatched. This CDR3 is 13 amino acids long. The CDR3 bases that were read are TGCGCCAGCAGCTCAGGACAGGGAAGCGAG. It yields the protein CASSSGQGSE. The CDR3 in its entirety is CASSSGQGSEQYF.

This clone has a count of ten or more. The read comes to an end 3 residues before the CDR3 does, leaving the germline J gene to fill in the end. This rearrangement joins TRBV20-1 to TRBJ2-2; 13 bases map to TRBD2. The V gene's germline CDR1 is DFQATT and CDR2 SNEGSKA (reference sequence). V shed 5 bases and J 6 bases; nucleotides not matched to a gene: 3. CDR3 length equals 14 residues. The CDR3 DNA, read in part, is TGCAGTGCTCAACTAGCGGGAGGGCCCGGGGAG. Its translation: CSAQLAGGPGE. The whole CDR3 sequence reads CSAQLAGGPGELFF.